This is a list of T cell receptor beta chains from one sample in a study of T-cell memory formation after mild COVID-19. TCRdb re-derived calls from the 5' RACE reads in MiXCR, one entry per CDR3 protein. The data show around 150,000 distinct CDR3 sequences, 13% to 15% seen once. The sequenced sample was PBMCs or a T cell subset sorted from them (not recorded which). Receptors originate from an adult woman who had mild COVID-19 (a few samples of this study predate the infection). Cell type and time point are not known. Each CDR3 is given with its conserved first and last residue. Each record gives: D gene, clone size, V gene, J gene, CDR3 protein, CDR3 DNA. A D gene is named only where the DNA matches it firmly. Expanded clones are given a class, and other clones once, few, many or no size at all.

D: TRBD2; size: -; V: TRBV4-3; J: TRBJ2-2; CDR3: CASSQDHGRARDTFF; DNA: TGCGCCAGCAGCCAAGATCACGGGAGGGCCCGAGACACGTTTTTT
D: TRBD2; size: few; V: TRBV12-3/TRBV12-4; J: TRBJ2-2; CDR3: CASSHRGDHTGELFF; DNA: TGTGCCAGCAGCCATCGGGGGGACCACACCGGGGAGCTGTTTTTT
D: TRBD2; size: -; V: TRBV20-1; J: TRBJ2-1; CDR3: CSGLAIRSSYNEQFF; DNA: TGCAGTGGACTAGCAATCCGATCCTCCTACAATGAGCAGTTCTTC
D: -; size: few; V: TRBV7-2; J: TRBJ2-5; CDR3: CASIAGLGETQYF; DNA: TGTGCCAGTATCGCCGGATTAGGAGAGACCCAGTACTTC
D: -; size: -; V: TRBV11-2; J: TRBJ1-2; CDR3: CASSPRTDYGYTF; DNA: TGTGCCAGCAGCCCCCGGACAGACTATGGCTACACCTTC
D: -; size: few; V: TRBV7-8; J: TRBJ2-2; CDR3: CASSLALREYYGGGELFF; DNA: TGTGCCAGCAGCTTAGCGCTACGTGAATACTACGGAGGCGGGGAGCTGTTTTTT
D: TRBD2; size: -; V: TRBV6-5; J: TRBJ2-1; CDR3: CASRSVSGGLYNEQFF; DNA: TGTGCCAGCAGATCCGTTAGCGGGGGCTTGTACAATGAGCAGTTCTTC
D: TRBD1; size: -; V: TRBV5-1; J: TRBJ1-1; CDR3: CASSLGQGQGVPEAFF; DNA: TGCGCCAGCAGCTTGGGACAGGGACAGGGAGTTCCTGAAGCTTTCTTT
D: -; size: few; V: TRBV7-8; J: TRBJ2-3; CDR3: CASSTTGIGADTQYF; DNA: TGTGCCAGCAGCACAACAGGGATCGGTGCAGATACGCAGTATTTT
D: -; size: -; V: TRBV5-6; J: TRBJ1-1; CDR3: CASGGGLRMNTEAFF; DNA: TGTGCCAGCGGCGGAGGGCTTCGAATGAACACTGAAGCTTTCTTT
D: -; size: few; V: TRBV20-1; J: TRBJ2-5; CDR3: CSARALAPYQETQYF; DNA: TGCAGTGCTAGGGCCCTAGCGCCCTACCAAGAGACCCAGTACTTC
D: -; size: -; V: TRBV11-2; J: TRBJ1-6; CDR3: CASSSAAGGTLHF; DNA: TGTGCCAGCAGCTCCGCGGCGGGCGGCACCCTCCACTTT
D: -; size: many; V: TRBV29-1; J: TRBJ2-2; CDR3: CSVEVGWTGELFF; DNA: TGCAGCGTTGAAGTCGGCTGGACCGGGGAGCTGTTTTTT
D: -; size: -; V: TRBV11-2; J: TRBJ2-3; CDR3: CASSLDGTPGDTQYF; DNA: TGTGCCAGCAGCTTAGATGGGACTCCCGGAGATACGCAGTATTTT
D: -; size: -; V: TRBV2; J: TRBJ2-3; CDR3: CAGTRLATADTQYF; DNA: TGTGCCGGCACAAGGCTAGCGACCGCAGATACGCAGTATTTT
D: -; size: many; V: TRBV10-3; J: TRBJ2-5; CDR3: CAISEPDLRGTQYF; DNA: TGTGCCATCAGTGAACCGGACTTACGAGGGACCCAGTACTTC
D: TRBD2; size: few; V: TRBV19; J: TRBJ2-1; CDR3: CASMAGGPHIEQFF; DNA: TGTGCCAGTATGGCGGGAGGGCCTCATATTGAGCAGTTCTTC
D: -; size: -; V: TRBV20-1; J: TRBJ2-2; CDR3: CSAKGAGEEAGELFF; DNA: TGCAGTGCTAAGGGGGCCGGGGAGGAAGCCGGGGAGCTGTTTTTT
D: -; size: -; V: TRBV5-1; J: TRBJ2-3; CDR3: CASSLNRARESDTQYF; DNA: TGCGCCAGCAGCTTGAACAGGGCGAGGGAGTCAGATACGCAGTATTTT
D: -; size: few; V: TRBV29-1; J: TRBJ2-5; CDR3: CSVEVYGIQYF; DNA: TGCAGCGTTGAAGTTTATGGTATCCAGTACTTC
D: TRBD2; size: few; V: TRBV9; J: TRBJ2-1; CDR3: CASSVGLAGGYNEQFF; DNA: TGTGCCAGCAGCGTAGGCCTAGCGGGAGGGTACAATGAGCAGTTCTTC
D: -; size: -; V: TRBV5-6; J: TRBJ2-2; CDR3: CASSESATGELFF; DNA: TGTGCCAGCAGCGAAAGCGCCACCGGGGAGCTGTTTTTT
D: -; size: few; V: TRBV15; J: TRBJ2-2; CDR3: CATPAEGANTGELFF; DNA: TGTGCCACCCCGGCGGAGGGAGCGAACACCGGGGAGCTGTTTTTT
D: -; size: -; V: TRBV4-3; J: TRBJ2-2; CDR3: CASSQEKTGAGGPTGELFF; DNA: TGCGCCAGCAGCCAGGAAAAGACAGGGGCGGGAGGGCCGACCGGGGAGCTGTTTTTT
D: TRBD1; size: -; V: TRBV5-1; J: TRBJ2-7; CDR3: CASSTGQGAHEQYF; DNA: TGCGCCAGCAGCACAGGACAGGGAGCTCACGAGCAGTACTTC
D: -; size: -; V: TRBV6-1; J: TRBJ1-2; CDR3: CASSEDGNGYGYTF; DNA: TGTGCCAGCAGTGAAGACGGGAATGGCTATGGCTACACCTTC
D: TRBD2; size: many; V: TRBV19; J: TRBJ2-1; CDR3: CASSLRSGGGYNEQFF; DNA: TGTGCCAGTAGTTTGAGGAGTGGCGGGGGCTACAATGAGCAGTTCTTC
D: -; size: -; V: TRBV2; J: TRBJ1-5; CDR3: CASRPQGKPGQPQHF; DNA: TGTGCCAGCAGGCCCCAAGGGAAACCCGGGCAGCCCCAGCATTTT
D: -; size: -; V: TRBV4-1; J: TRBJ2-3; CDR3: CASSQPVGSKVLGTDTQYF; DNA: TGCGCCAGCAGTCAACCGGTGGGATCCAAGGTTCTGGGCACAGATACGCAGTATTTT
D: -; size: few; V: TRBV6-2/TRBV6-3; J: TRBJ2-1; CDR3: CASRLDVHEQFF; DNA: TGTGCCAGCAGGCTGGACGTCCATGAGCAGTTCTTC
D: TRBD2; size: -; V: TRBV24-1; J: TRBJ2-5; CDR3: CATSDPGTSGIGETQYF; DNA: TGTGCCACCAGTGATCCCGGGACTAGCGGGATCGGAGAGACCCAGTACTTC
D: TRBD2; size: many; V: TRBV29-1; J: TRBJ2-3; CDR3: CSAFAGVGLVDTQYF; DNA: TGCAGCGCTTTCGCCGGGGTGGGACTAGTGGATACGCAGTATTTT
D: TRBD2; size: few; V: TRBV7-8; J: TRBJ2-7; CDR3: CASSFRTSGSREQYF; DNA: TGTGCCAGCAGCTTTAGAACTAGCGGGAGTCGGGAGCAGTACTTC
D: TRBD2; size: many; V: TRBV7-6; J: TRBJ2-3; CDR3: CASSSPFGLASLDTQYF; DNA: TGTGCCAGCAGCTCGCCATTCGGACTAGCCAGCTTGGATACGCAGTATTTT
D: TRBD1; size: -; V: TRBV12-3/TRBV12-4; J: TRBJ2-1; CDR3: CASSLTETGAVEQFF; DNA: TGTGCCAGCAGTTTAACTGAGACAGGGGCCGTGGAGCAGTTCTTC
D: TRBD1; size: -; V: TRBV29-1; J: TRBJ1-1; CDR3: CSGTRGQHSSDTEAFF; DNA: TGCAGCGGGACGCGGGGACAGCATAGTTCCGACACTGAAGCTTTCTTT
D: -; size: -; V: TRBV29-1; J: TRBJ2-7; CDR3: CSVEGATYEQYF; DNA: TGCAGCGTTGAAGGGGCTACCTACGAGCAGTACTTC
D: -; size: -; V: TRBV5-4; J: TRBJ2-2; CDR3: CAIRTENTGELFF; DNA: TGTGCCATTCGGACAGAAAACACCGGGGAGCTGTTTTTT
D: TRBD1; size: -; V: TRBV6-2/TRBV6-3; J: TRBJ2-7; CDR3: CASSGRQGSSYEQYF; DNA: TGTGCCAGCAGTGGGCGACAGGGAAGCTCCTACGAGCAGTACTTC
D: -; size: few; V: TRBV5-1; J: TRBJ1-1; CDR3: CASSLVGSINTEAFF; DNA: TGCGCCAGCAGCTTGGTCGGGAGTATAAACACTGAAGCTTTCTTT
D: -; size: few; V: TRBV3-1; J: TRBJ2-2; CDR3: CASNLNTGELFF; DNA: TGTGCCAGCAATCTGAACACCGGGGAGCTGTTTTTT
D: -; size: -; V: TRBV4-1; J: TRBJ1-6; CDR3: CASSQDPGGYSSYNSPLHF; DNA: TGCGCCAGCAGCCAAGATCCCGGCGGGTACAGCTCCTATAATTCACCCCTCCACTTT
D: -; size: few; V: TRBV12-3/TRBV12-4; J: TRBJ1-6; CDR3: CASRSGPTPLHF; DNA: TGTGCCAGCAGATCAGGGCCAACACCCCTCCACTTT